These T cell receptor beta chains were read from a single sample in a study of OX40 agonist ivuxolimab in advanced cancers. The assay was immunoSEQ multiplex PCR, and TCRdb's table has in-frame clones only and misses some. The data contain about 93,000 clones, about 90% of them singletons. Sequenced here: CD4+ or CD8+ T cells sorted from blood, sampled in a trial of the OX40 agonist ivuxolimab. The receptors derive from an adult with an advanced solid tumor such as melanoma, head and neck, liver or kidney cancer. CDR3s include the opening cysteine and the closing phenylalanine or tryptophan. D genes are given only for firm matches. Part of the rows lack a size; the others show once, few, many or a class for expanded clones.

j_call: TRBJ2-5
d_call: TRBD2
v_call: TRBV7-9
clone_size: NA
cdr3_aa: CASSLAGTSSQETQYF
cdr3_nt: TGTGCCAGCAGCTTAGCCGGGACTAGTTCCCAAGAGACCCAGTACTTC

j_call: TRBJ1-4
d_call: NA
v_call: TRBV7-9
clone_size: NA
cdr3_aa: CASSLTGARVSGEKLFF
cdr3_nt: TGTGCCAGCAGCTTGACGGGGGCGCGGGTATCAGGGGAAAAACTGTTTTTT

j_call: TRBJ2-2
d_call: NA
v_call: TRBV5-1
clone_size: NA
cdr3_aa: CASSLAPENTGELFF
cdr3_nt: TGCGCCAGCAGCTTGGCGCCGGAGAACACCGGGGAGCTGTTTTTT

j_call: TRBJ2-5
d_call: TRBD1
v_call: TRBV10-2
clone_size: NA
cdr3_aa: CARVGQNQETQYF
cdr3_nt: TGCGCCAGGGTGGGACAGAACCAAGAGACCCAGTACTTC

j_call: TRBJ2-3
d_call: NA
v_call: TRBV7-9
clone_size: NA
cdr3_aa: CAIPEKSTDTQYF
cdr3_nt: TGTGCCATCCCGGAGAAAAGCACAGATACGCAGTATTTT

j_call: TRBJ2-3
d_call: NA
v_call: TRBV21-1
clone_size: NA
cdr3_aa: CASSIRAGQDTQYF
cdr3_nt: TGTGCCAGCAGCATACGAGCGGGGCAAGATACGCAGTATTTT

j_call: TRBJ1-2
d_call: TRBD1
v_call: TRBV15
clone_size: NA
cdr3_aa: CATSRDWRHGQGQNYGYTF
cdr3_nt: TGTGCCACCAGCAGAGACTGGAGACATGGACAGGGACAAAACTATGGCTACACCTTC

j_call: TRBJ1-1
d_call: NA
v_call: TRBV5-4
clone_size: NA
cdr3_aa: CASSPPTGLNTEAFF
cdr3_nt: TGTGCCAGCAGCCCCCCGACAGGATTGAACACTGAAGCTTTCTTT

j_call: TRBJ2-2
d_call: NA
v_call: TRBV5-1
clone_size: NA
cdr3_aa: CASSLGQNTGELFF
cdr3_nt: TGCGCCAGCAGCTTGGGGCAGAACACCGGGGAGCTGTTTTTT

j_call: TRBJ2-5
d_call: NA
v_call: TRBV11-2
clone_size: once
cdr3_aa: CASSYGGLGFETQYF
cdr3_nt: TGTGCCAGCAGCTACGGGGGGCTTGGTTTCGAGACCCAGTACTTC

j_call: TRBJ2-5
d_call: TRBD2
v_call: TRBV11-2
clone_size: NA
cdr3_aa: CASSLNGGARETQYF
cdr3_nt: TGTGCCAGCAGCTTAAACGGGGGGGCCCGAGAGACCCAGTACTTC

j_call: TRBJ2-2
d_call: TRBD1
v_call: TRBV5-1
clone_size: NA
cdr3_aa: CASSTPGQGGFGELFF
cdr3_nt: TGCGCCAGCAGCACCCCGGGACAGGGAGGATTCGGGGAGCTGTTTTTT

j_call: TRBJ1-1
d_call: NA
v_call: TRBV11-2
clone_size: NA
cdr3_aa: CASSLGQNTEAFF
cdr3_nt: TGTGCCAGCAGCTTAGGACAAAACACTGAAGCTTTCTTT

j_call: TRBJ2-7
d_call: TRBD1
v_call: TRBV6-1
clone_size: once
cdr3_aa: CASSRTGGIYEQYF
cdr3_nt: TGTGCCAGCAGTCGAACAGGGGGCATCTACGAGCAGTACTTC

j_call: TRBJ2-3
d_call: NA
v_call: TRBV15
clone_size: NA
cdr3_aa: CATSRDLATSTDTQYF
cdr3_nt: TGTGCCACCAGCAGAGATCTCGCGACTAGCACAGATACGCAGTATTTT

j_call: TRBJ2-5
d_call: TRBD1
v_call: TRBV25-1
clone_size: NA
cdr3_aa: CATRQGAINSETQYF
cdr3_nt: TGTGCCACCCGACAGGGGGCCATAAATTCAGAGACCCAGTACTTC

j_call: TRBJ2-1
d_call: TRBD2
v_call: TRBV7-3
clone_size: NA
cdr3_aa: CASSWVAGYNEQFF
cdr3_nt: TGTGCCAGCAGCTGGGTAGCGGGATACAATGAGCAGTTCTTC

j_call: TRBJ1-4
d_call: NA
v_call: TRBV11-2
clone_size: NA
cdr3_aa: CASSPQVWGEKLFF
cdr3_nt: TGTGCCAGCAGCCCCCAGGTCTGGGGTGAAAAACTGTTTTTT

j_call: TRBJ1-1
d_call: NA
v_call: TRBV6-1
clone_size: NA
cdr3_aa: CASSLDSNTEAFF
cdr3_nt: TGTGCCAGCAGTCTAGACTCGAACACTGAAGCTTTCTTT

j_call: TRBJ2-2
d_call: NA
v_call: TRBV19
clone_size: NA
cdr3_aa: CASSMVQLAGELFF
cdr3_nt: TGTGCCAGTAGTATGGTCCAGTTGGCCGGGGAGCTGTTTTTT

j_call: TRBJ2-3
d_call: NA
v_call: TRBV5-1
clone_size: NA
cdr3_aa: CASSGGSAWDTQYF
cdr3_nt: TGCGCCAGCAGCGGAGGCTCGGCGTGGGATACGCAGTATTTT

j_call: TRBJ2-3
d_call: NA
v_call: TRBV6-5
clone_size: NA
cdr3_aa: CASSLWTALDTQYF
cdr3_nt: TGTGCCAGCAGTTTATGGACAGCTTTGGATACGCAGTATTTT

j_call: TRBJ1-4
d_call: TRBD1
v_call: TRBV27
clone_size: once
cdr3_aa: CASSQGATNEKLFF
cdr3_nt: TGTGCCAGCAGTCAGGGGGCAACTAATGAAAAACTGTTTTTT

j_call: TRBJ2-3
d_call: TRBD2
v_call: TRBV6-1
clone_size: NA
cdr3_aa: CAGTSGGGNTQYF
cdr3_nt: TGTGCCGGCACTAGCGGGGGGGGAAATACGCAGTATTTT

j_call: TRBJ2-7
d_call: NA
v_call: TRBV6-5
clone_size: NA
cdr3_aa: CASSPGVKEQYF
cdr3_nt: TGTGCCAGCAGCCCAGGGGTGAAAGAGCAGTACTTC

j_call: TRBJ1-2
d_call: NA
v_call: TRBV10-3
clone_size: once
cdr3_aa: CAISESAGVYIKGYTF
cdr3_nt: TGTGCCATCAGTGAGTCCGCAGGGGTATATATCAAGGGCTACACCTTC

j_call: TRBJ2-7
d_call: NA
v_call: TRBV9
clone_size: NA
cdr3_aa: CASSVGHYDYEQYF
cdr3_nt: TGTGCCAGCAGCGTAGGGCATTACGACTACGAGCAGTACTTC

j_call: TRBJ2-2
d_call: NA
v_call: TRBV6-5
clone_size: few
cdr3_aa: CASRDGAGELFF
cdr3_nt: TGTGCCAGCAGGGACGGGGCCGGGGAGCTGTTTTTT

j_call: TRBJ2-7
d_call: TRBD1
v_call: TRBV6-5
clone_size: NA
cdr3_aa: CASSLGQGAYEQYF
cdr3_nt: TGTGCCAGCAGTTTGGGACAGGGAGCCTACGAGCAGTACTTC

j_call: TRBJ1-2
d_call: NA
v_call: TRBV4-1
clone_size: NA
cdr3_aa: CASSQDWGGGYTF
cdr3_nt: TGCGCCAGCAGCCAAGATTGGGGGGGCGGCTACACCTTC

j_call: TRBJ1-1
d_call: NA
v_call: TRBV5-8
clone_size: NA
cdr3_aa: CASSSPQNTEAFF
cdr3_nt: TGTGCCAGCAGCTCTCCCCAGAACACTGAAGCTTTCTTT

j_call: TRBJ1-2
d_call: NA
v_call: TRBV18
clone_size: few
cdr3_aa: CASSRRDLDGYTF
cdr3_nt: TGTGCCAGCTCACGCCGGGACTTGGATGGCTACACCTTC

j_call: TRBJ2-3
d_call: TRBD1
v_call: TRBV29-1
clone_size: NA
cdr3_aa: CSSRSGTGDFAQYF
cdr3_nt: TGCAGCTCCAGGTCTGGGACAGGGGATTTCGCGCAGTATTTT

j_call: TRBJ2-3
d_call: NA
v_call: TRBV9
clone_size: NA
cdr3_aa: CASSPARGAADTQYF
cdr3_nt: TGTGCCAGCAGCCCCGCCAGGGGGGCCGCAGATACGCAGTATTTT

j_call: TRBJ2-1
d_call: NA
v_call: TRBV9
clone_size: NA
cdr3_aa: CASSVEASSYNEQFF
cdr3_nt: TGTGCCAGCAGCGTAGAAGCAAGCTCCTACAATGAGCAGTTCTTC

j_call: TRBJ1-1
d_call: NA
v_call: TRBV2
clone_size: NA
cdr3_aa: CASMGWGTEAFF
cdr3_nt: TGTGCCAGCATGGGGTGGGGCACTGAAGCTTTCTTT

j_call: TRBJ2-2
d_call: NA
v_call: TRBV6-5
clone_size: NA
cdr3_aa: CASSYSFSGELFF
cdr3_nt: TGTGCCAGCAGTTACTCGTTTTCCGGGGAGCTGTTTTTT

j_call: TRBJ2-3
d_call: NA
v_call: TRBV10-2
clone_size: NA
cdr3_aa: CASRDGSTDTQYF
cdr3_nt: TGCGCCAGCCGGGACGGCAGCACAGATACGCAGTATTTT

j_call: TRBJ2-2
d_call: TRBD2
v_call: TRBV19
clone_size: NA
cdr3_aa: CASSIGLAGGLDTGELFF
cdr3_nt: TGTGCCAGTAGTATAGGGCTAGCGGGAGGATTAGACACCGGGGAGCTGTTTTTT

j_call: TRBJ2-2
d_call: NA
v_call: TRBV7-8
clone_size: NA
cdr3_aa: CASWGGGLNTGELFF
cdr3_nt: TGTGCCAGCTGGGGGGGCGGGCTGAACACCGGGGAGCTGTTTTTT

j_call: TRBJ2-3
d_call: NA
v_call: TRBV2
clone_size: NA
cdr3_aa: CASSGGGGLGDTQYF
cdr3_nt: TGTGCCAGCAGTGGTGGGGGGGGGCTAGGAGATACGCAGTATTTT

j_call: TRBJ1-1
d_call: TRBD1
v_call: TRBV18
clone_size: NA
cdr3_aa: CASSPPDRVVEAFF
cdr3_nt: TGTGCCAGCTCACCTCCAGACAGGGTCGTTGAAGCTTTCTTT

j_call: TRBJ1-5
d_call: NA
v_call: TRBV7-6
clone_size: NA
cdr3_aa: CASSLEARTDSNQPQHF
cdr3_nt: TGTGCCAGCAGCTTAGAGGCAAGGACAGATAGCAATCAGCCCCAGCATTTT

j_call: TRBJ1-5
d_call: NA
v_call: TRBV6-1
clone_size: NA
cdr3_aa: CASSENRGAHNQPQHF
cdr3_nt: TGTGCCAGCAGTGAAAATCGGGGGGCCCACAATCAGCCCCAGCATTTT

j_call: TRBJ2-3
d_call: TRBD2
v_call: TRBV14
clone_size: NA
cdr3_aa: CASSRTSGSIDTQYF
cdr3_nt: TGTGCCAGCAGCCGCACTAGCGGATCAATAGATACGCAGTATTTT

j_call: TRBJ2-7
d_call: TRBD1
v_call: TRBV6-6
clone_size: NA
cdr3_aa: CASSSPGTGLHEQYF
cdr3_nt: TGTGCCAGCAGTTCGCCCGGGACAGGGCTACACGAGCAGTACTTC

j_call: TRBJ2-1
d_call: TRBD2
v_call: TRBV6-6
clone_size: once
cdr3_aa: CASSRVAGAYNEQFF
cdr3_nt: TGTGCCAGCAGTAGGGTGGCGGGAGCCTACAATGAGCAGTTCTTC

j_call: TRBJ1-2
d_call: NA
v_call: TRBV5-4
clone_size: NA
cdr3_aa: CASSLDRANYGYTF
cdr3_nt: TGTGCCAGCAGCTTGGACCGAGCTAACTATGGCTACACCTTC

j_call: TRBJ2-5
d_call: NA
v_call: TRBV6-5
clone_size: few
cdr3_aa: CASRTTLETQYF
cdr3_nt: TGTGCCAGCAGGACGACCCTGGAGACCCAGTACTTC

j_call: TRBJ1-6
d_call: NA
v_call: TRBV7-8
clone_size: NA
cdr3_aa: CASSLGTAGNSPLHF
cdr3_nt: TGTGCCAGCAGCTTAGGGACCGCGGGTAATTCACCCCTCCACTTT

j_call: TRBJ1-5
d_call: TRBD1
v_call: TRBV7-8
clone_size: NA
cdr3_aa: CASRGEQGTEPQHF
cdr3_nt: TGTGCCAGCAGGGGGGAACAGGGGACTGAGCCCCAGCATTTT

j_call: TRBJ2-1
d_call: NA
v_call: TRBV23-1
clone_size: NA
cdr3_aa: CASSLAQTPSYNEQFF
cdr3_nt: TGCGCCAGCAGCCTCGCTCAGACCCCCTCCTACAATGAGCAGTTCTTC

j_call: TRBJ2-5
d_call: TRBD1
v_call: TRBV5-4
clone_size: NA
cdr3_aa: CASSSSGGRQETQYF
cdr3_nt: TGTGCCAGCAGCTCCTCAGGGGGAAGGCAAGAGACCCAGTACTTC

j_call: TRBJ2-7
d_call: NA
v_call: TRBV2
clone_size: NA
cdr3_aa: CASSVQLYEQYF
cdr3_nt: TGTGCCAGCAGTGTACAGCTCTACGAGCAGTACTTC

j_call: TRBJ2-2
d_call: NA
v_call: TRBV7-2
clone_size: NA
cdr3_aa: CASTRDRTTGELFF
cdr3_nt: TGTGCCAGCACCCGAGACAGAACCACCGGGGAGCTGTTTTTT